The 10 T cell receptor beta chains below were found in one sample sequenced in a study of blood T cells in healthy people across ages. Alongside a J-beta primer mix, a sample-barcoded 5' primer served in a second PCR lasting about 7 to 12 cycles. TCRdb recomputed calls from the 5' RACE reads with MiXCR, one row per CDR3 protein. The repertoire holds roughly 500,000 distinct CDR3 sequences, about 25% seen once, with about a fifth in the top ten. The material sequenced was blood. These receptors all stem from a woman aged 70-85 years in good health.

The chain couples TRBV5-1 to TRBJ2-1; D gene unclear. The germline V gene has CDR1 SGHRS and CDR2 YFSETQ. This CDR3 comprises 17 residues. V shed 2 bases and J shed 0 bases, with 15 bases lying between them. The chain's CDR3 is CASSFRSGLSSYNEQFF. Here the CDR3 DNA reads TGCGCCAGCAGCTTCCGCAGTGGGTTAAGCTCCTACAATGAGCAGTTCTTC.

The CDR3 nucleotides read TGTGCCAGCAGCCCCTGGGGGGGAAGCGATGAGCAGTTCTTC. Its protein is CASSPWGGSDEQFF. J is TRBJ2-1 and V is TRBV9; 7 positions match TRBD2. CDR3 length: 14 residues. The germline V gene has CDR1 SGDLS and CDR2 YYNGEE. V lost 4 bases to trimming and J lost 8 bases; unmatched junction nucleotides: 9. The full variable domain, its missing parts supplied by reference TRBV9 and TRBJ2-1, is DSGVTQTPKHLITATGQRVTLRCSPRSGDLSVYWYQQSLDQGLQFLIQYYNGEERAKGNILERFSAQQFPDLHSELNLSSLELGDSALYFCASSPWGGSDEQFFGPGTRLTVL.

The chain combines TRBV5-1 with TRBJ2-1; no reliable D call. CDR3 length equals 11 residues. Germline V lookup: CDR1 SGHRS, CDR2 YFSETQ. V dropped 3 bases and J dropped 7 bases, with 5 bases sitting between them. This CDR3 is CASSSENEQFF. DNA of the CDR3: TGCGCCAGCAGCTCCGAGAATGAGCAGTTCTTC.

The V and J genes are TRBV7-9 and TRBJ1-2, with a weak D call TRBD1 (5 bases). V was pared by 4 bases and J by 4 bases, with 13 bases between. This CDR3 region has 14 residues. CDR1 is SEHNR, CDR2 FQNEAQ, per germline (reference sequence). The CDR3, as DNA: TGTGCCAGCAGCTCCACGGGACGCCCCTATGGCTACACCTTC. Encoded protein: CASSSTGRPYGYTF.

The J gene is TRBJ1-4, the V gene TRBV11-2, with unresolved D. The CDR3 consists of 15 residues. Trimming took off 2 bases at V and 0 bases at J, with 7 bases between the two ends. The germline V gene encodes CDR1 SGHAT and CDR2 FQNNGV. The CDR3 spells CASSLRMATNEKLFF. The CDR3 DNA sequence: TGTGCCAGCAGCTTAAGAATGGCAACTAATGAAAAACTGTTTTTT.

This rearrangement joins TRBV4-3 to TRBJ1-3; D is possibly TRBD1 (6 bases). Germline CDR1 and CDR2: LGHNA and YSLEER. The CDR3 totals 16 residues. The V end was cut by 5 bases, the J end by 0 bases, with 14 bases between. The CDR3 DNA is TGCGCCAGCAGCTCACGACAGGCGAGCTCTGGAAACACCATATATTTT. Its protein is CASSSRQASSGNTIYF.

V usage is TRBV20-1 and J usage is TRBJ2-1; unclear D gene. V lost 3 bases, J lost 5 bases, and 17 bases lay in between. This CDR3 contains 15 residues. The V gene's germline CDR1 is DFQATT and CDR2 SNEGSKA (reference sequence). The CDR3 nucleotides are TGCAGTGCTAGCCGGTCCGCAGGCGGTCACAATGAGCAGTTCTTC. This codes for CSASRSAGGHNEQFF.

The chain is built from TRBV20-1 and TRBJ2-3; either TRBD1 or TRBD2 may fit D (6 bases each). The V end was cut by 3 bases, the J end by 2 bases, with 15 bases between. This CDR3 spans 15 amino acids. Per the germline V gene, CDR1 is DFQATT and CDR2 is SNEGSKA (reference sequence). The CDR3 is CSASGGQRNTDTQYF. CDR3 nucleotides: TGCAGTGCTAGCGGGGGCCAAAGAAACACAGATACGCAGTATTTT.

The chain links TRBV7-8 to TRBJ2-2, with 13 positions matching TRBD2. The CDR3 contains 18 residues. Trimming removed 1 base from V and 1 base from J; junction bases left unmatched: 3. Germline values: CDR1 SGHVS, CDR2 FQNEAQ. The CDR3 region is CASSLGTSGGQNTGELFF. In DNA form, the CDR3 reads TGTGCCAGCAGCTTAGGGACTAGCGGGGGCCAGAACACCGGGGAGCTGTTTTTT.

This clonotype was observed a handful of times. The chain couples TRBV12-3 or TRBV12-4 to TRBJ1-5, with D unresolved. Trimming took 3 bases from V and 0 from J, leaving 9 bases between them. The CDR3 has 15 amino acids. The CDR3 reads CASSFHVYSNQPQHF. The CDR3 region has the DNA TGTGCCAGCAGTTTCCACGTCTATAGCAATCAGCCCCAGCATTTT.